This T cell receptor beta chain came from a study of T cells in Graves' hyperthyroidism and ophthalmopathy. Whole-study results and caveats: Model output signaled ophthalmopathy a median 6.5 months ahead of onset. Most thyroid clonotypes expanded above 0.001 appeared in blood too.

Germline values: CDR1 MDHEN, CDR2 SYDVKM. The length of the CDR3 is 16 residues. V shed 6 bases, J shed 4 bases, and the junction held 11 bases outside the gene matches. Lactation, pregnancy, other autoimmune disease or uncontrolled infection led to exclusion of patients. Diagnostic assessment was based on clinical symptoms, serum thyroxine and TRAb, thyroid ultrasound and orbital computed tomography. In this sample, this clonotype turned up many times. What it recognizes is unknown. RNA transcripts provided the source from which TCR beta CDR3 regions were amplified. The TCR CDR3 was amplified in a first-round RT-PCR using the HTBI primer set. TCRdb recomputed calls from the multiplex PCR reads with MiXCR, one row per CDR3 protein. There are hundreds of thousands of distinct CDR3 sequences in the sample; over 15% occur only once, and under 20% lies in the top ten.

Sequenced material: blood. The receptor's source is a woman aged 18-29 years with Graves' ophthalmopathy. This chain links TRBV28 with TRBJ2-7, with 11 nucleotides matching TRBD2. CDR3 bases: TGTGCCAGCAGGACTGGGAGTAGCGGGAGGGGGTACGAGCAGTACTTC. Translating it yields CASRTGSSGRGYEQYF.